Listed below are T cell receptor beta chains from one sample, sequenced in a study of shared clonotypes between healthy human individuals. The table came from immunoSEQ multiplex PCR; TCRdb's copy has only in-frame clones and leaves some out. The sample gives roughly 2.6 million clones, roughly nine tenths of which show up once; about 0.13% is in the top ten. Material for sequencing was naive CD4+ T cells sorted from blood. These receptors were collected from a man between 18 and 29 years old in good health. Both conserved end residues are part of each CDR3. D genes are given only for firm matches.

>NA|TRBV7-2|TRBJ2-3
CASSLRGGTDTQYF
TGTGCCAGCAGCTTAAGGGGGGGCACAGATACGCAGTATTTT
>NA|TRBV28|TRBJ1-4
CASSLTSSKLFF
TGTGCCAGCAGTTTAACGAGTTCAAAACTGTTTTTT
>TRBD1|TRBV9|TRBJ2-2
CASSKTETGATGELFF
TGTGCCAGCAGTAAGACTGAGACAGGGGCCACCGGGGAGCTGTTTTTT
>TRBD2|TRBV11-2|TRBJ2-7
CASSILAGVRYEQYF
TGTGCCAGCAGCATTCTAGCGGGGGTTCGTTACGAGCAGTACTTC
>NA|TRBV12-2|TRBJ2-1
CASRRRSKSSYNEQFF
TGTGCAAGTCGCCGGCGGTCCAAAAGCTCCTACAATGAGCAGTTCTTC
>TRBD1|TRBV10-3|TRBJ2-7
CAISEPAGQERYEQYF
TGTGCCATCAGTGAGCCCGCCGGACAGGAGCGCTACGAGCAGTACTTC
>NA|TRBV5-1|TRBJ1-3
CASSYGSAGQSGNTIYF
TGCGCCAGCAGCTACGGATCGGCAGGGCAGTCAGGAAACACCATATATTTT
>NA|TRBV7-9|TRBJ1-3
CASSSQPRVGNTIYF
TGTGCCAGCAGCTCTCAGCCCAGGGTTGGGAACACCATATATTTT
>NA|TRBV28|TRBJ1-1
CASSLLYRAGEAFF
TGTGCCAGCAGTTTATTATACCGCGCGGGCGAAGCTTTCTTT
>TRBD1|TRBV6-5|TRBJ1-6
CASSYSRGRVSPLHF
TGTGCCAGCAGTTACTCGAGGGGGCGGGTATCACCCCTCCACTTT
>NA|TRBV19|TRBJ1-2
CASSIEGTYGYTF
TGTGCCAGTAGTATTGAGGGGACCTATGGCTACACCTTC
>TRBD2|TRBV10-3|TRBJ2-3
CAIRKGLAGETSTDTQYF
TGTGCCATCAGAAAGGGACTAGCGGGGGAAACTAGCACAGATACGCAGTATTTT
>NA|TRBV10-3|TRBJ1-3
CAIKRDAERGNTIYF
TGTGCCATCAAGAGGGACGCCGAAAGAGGAAACACCATATATTTT
>TRBD2|TRBV28|TRBJ2-7
CASSPQGGVRVEQYF
TGTGCCAGCAGTCCCCAGGGAGGGGTTCGGGTTGAGCAGTACTTC
>TRBD1|TRBV10-3|TRBJ2-2
CAISDAAGGNTGELFF
TGTGCCATCAGTGATGCGGCAGGGGGGAACACCGGGGAGCTGTTTTTT
>NA|TRBV5-1|TRBJ2-5
CASSLDSRSGTQYF
TGCGCCAGCAGCCTGGACTCTCGTTCTGGGACCCAGTACTTC
>TRBD1|TRBV18|TRBJ1-1
CASSPNRGQTEAFF
TGTGCCAGCTCACCAAACAGGGGGCAAACTGAAGCTTTCTTT
>NA|TRBV18|TRBJ2-5
CASSPGAVQETQYF
TGTGCCAGCTCACCAGGGGCAGTTCAAGAGACCCAGTACTTC
>TRBD2|TRBV11-2|TRBJ2-5
CASSSLGGETQYF
TGTGCCAGCAGCTCTCTGGGAGGGGAGACCCAGTACTTC
>TRBD1|TRBV7-9|TRBJ2-7
CASSPYTGVRTSEQYF
TGTGCCAGCAGCCCTTACACAGGGGTGCGCACAAGCGAGCAGTACTTC
>NA|TRBV6-5|TRBJ1-5
CASGLNQPQHF
TGTGCCAGCGGCCTGAATCAGCCCCAGCATTTT
>NA|TRBV5-1|TRBJ2-7
CASSLEGGTDYEQYF
TGCGCCAGCAGCTTGGAGGGGGGGACGGACTACGAGCAGTACTTC
>NA|TRBV20-1|TRBJ2-5
CSARSQETQYF
TGCAGTGCTAGGTCGCAAGAGACCCAGTACTTC
>TRBD1|TRBV7-2|TRBJ1-1
CASSSTGVGITEAFF
TGTGCCAGCAGCTCGACAGGGGTGGGGATCACTGAAGCTTTCTTT
>NA|TRBV15|TRBJ2-2
CATSRDQGGVGELFF
TGTGCCACCAGCAGAGATCAAGGAGGCGTGGGGGAGCTGTTTTTT
>NA|TRBV18|TRBJ1-1
CASSPQGIMNTEAFF
TGTGCCAGCTCACCCCAGGGAATTATGAACACTGAAGCTTTCTTT
>TRBD1|TRBV18|TRBJ1-6
CASSLGQGEDSPLHF
TGTGCCAGCTCACTAGGACAGGGGGAGGATTCACCCCTCCACTTT